This TCR beta chain was sequenced for a study of blood T cell repertoires in COVID-19. The method was immunoSEQ multiplex PCR; TCRdb's version includes in-frame clones alone and lacks a portion of them. The sample holds around 150,000 clones, 80% to 90% seen once. V gave up 0 bases and J gave up 1 base; unmatched junction bases: 11. CDR1 is LGHNA and CDR2 is YNFKEQ in the germline V gene. The CDR3 spans 18 residues. The J gene is TRBJ2-7, the V gene TRBV4-2, with 8 bases matching TRBD2. The sequenced sample was PBMCs or T cells enriched from blood (not recorded which). This TCR was sampled from a woman between 45 and 60 years old with acute COVID-19. The CDR3 reads CASSQEKAGLGLSYEQYF. For the CDR3, the DNA is TGTGCCAGCAGCCAAGAGAAAGCGGGACTAGGGCTGTCCTACGAGCAGTACTTC.